This entry features one TCR beta chain sequence. The CDR3 contains 14 residues. V was pared by 2 bases and J by 3 bases, with 11 bases between. Germline CDR1 GTSNPN, CDR2 SVGIG (reference sequence). Assay: immunoSEQ multiplex PCR; the TCRdb copy retains only in-frame clones and omits some. The table has over 400,000 clones, around nine tenths seen once. The sample comes from a study of blood T cell repertoires in COVID-19. Specimen: peripheral blood. This TCR was sampled from a woman aged 50 to 65 with COVID-19, enrolled during active disease. The chain couples TRBV30 to TRBJ1-3; D not resolved. CDR3 nucleotide sequence: TGTGCCTGGAGTCCTACCGTTAATGGAAACACCATATATTTT. This encodes CAWSPTVNGNTIYF.